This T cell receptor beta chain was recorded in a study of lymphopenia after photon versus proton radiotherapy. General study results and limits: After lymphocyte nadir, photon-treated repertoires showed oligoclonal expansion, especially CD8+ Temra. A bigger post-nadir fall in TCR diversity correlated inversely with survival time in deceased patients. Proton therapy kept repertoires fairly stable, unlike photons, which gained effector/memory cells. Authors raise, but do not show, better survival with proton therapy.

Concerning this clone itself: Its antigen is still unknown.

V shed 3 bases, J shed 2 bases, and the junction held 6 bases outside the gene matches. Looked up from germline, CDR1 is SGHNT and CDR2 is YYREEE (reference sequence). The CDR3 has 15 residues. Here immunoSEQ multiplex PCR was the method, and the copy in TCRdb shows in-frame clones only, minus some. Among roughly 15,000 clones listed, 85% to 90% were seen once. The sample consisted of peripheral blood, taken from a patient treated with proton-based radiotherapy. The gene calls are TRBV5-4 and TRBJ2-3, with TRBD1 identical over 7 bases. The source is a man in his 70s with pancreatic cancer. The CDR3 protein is CASSSKGQNTDTQYF. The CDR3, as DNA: TGTGCCAGCAGCTCTAAGGGACAGAACACAGATACGCAGTATTTT.